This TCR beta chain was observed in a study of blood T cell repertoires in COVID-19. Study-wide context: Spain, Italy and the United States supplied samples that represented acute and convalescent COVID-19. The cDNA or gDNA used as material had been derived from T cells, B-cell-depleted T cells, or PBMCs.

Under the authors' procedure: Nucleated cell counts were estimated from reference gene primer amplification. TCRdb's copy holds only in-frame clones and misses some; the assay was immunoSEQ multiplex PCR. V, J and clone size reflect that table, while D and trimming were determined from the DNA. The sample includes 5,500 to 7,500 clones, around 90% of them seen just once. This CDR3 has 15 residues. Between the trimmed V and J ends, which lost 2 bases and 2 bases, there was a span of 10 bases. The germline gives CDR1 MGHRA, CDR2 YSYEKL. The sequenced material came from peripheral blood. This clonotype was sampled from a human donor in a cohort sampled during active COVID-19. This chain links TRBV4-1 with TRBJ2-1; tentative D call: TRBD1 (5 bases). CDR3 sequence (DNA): TGCGCCAGCAGCCAATCAGGGAATCCCTACAATGAGCAGTTCTTC. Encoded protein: CASSQSGNPYNEQFF.